This T cell receptor beta chain was recorded in a study of control samples from healthy donors and cancer patients. TCRdb's copy holds only in-frame clones and misses some; the assay was immunoSEQ multiplex PCR. The repertoire includes over 60,000 clones, almost 85% of them detected once, and 5% to 6.5% sits in the top ten. The CDR3 is 13 residues long. Trimming pared 1 base from V and 6 bases from J, leaving 9 bases between. Germline V gene sequence: CDR1 GTSNPN, CDR2 SVGIG (reference sequence). Sequenced input: blood. The chain joins TRBV30 to TRBJ2-2, with D perhaps TRBD2 (5 bases). The receptor was isolated from a man aged 40-50 years in good health. The CDR3 DNA is TGTGCCTGGAGTGGAAGAGGGTCCGGGGAGCTGTTTTTT. Protein product: CAWSGRGSGELFF.